The rows below give T cell receptor beta chains drawn from one sample of a study of tumor-infiltrating lymphocytes in localized non-small cell lung cancer. Clones were read by immunoSEQ multiplex PCR, and TCRdb kept only the in-frame ones, dropping some. The table records about 15,000 clones, around two thirds of them present only once. Sequencing was carried out using lung tumor tissue. The receptors stem from a human donor with non-small cell lung cancer. The conserved cysteine and the conserved F or W are not part of the CDR3 here.

j_gene: TRBJ2-5
v_gene: TRBV28
CDR3aa: ASSLMGERETQY

j_gene: TRBJ2-2
v_gene: TRBV7-9
CDR3aa: ASSKDRGGPAGELF

j_gene: TRBJ1-5
v_gene: TRBV30
CDR3aa: AWSPVAGQPQH

j_gene: TRBJ2-7
v_gene: TRBV30
CDR3aa: AWSVPGLAGIYEQY

j_gene: TRBJ1-5
v_gene: TRBV28
CDR3aa: ASSLGQGVQPQH

j_gene: TRBJ1-1
v_gene: TRBV5-1
CDR3aa: ASSYPENTEAF

j_gene: TRBJ2-5
v_gene: TRBV11-3
CDR3aa: ASSLGASGGQETQY

j_gene: TRBJ1-1
v_gene: TRBV28
CDR3aa: ASTPGTGHLEAF

j_gene: TRBJ1-5
v_gene: TRBV28
CDR3aa: ASSSDAGGGQPQH

j_gene: TRBJ1-1
v_gene: TRBV5-1
CDR3aa: ASSSLGPGVNTEAF

j_gene: TRBJ2-3
v_gene: TRBV5-1
CDR3aa: ASRAYLTAANTDTQY

j_gene: TRBJ2-5
v_gene: TRBV4-3
CDR3aa: ASSQDKYQTQY

j_gene: TRBJ2-2
v_gene: TRBV5-4
CDR3aa: ASSPPRGAGGELF

j_gene: TRBJ1-1
v_gene: TRBV10-3
CDR3aa: ATRTGITEAF

j_gene: TRBJ2-5
v_gene: TRBV5-5
CDR3aa: ASSFTPFGLAGAKETQY

j_gene: TRBJ1-6
v_gene: TRBV6-6
CDR3aa: ASSYQGQSNSPLH

j_gene: NA
v_gene: TRBV30
CDR3aa: AWQTKTAGLYEQY

j_gene: TRBJ2-7
v_gene: TRBV4-1
CDR3aa: ASSQGSPWSSYEQY

j_gene: TRBJ2-3
v_gene: TRBV11-2
CDR3aa: ASSRGMDTQY

j_gene: TRBJ1-5
v_gene: TRBV6-6
CDR3aa: ASSRKGETNQPQH

j_gene: TRBJ1-2
v_gene: TRBV11-3
CDR3aa: ASRNGTGGYGYT

j_gene: TRBJ1-6
v_gene: TRBV7-8
CDR3aa: ASRTAIYNSPLH

j_gene: TRBJ2-3
v_gene: TRBV21-1
CDR3aa: ASSDRGRTDTQY

j_gene: TRBJ2-5
v_gene: TRBV10-3
CDR3aa: AISEYSQETQY

j_gene: TRBJ1-1
v_gene: TRBV5-1
CDR3aa: ASSSTTGGAEAF

j_gene: TRBJ2-1
v_gene: TRBV6-6
CDR3aa: ASSPGAIRSNEQF

j_gene: TRBJ1-2
v_gene: TRBV29-1
CDR3aa: SVGVILGYGYT

j_gene: TRBJ2-7
v_gene: TRBV5-5
CDR3aa: ASSSPYEQY

j_gene: TRBJ2-3
v_gene: TRBV7-9
CDR3aa: ASSGGGGNPIGDTQY

j_gene: TRBJ1-1
v_gene: TRBV7-6
CDR3aa: ASSQDVNTEAF

j_gene: TRBJ2-3
v_gene: TRBV19
CDR3aa: ASSRQGSRTDTQY

j_gene: TRBJ2-7
v_gene: TRBV29-1
CDR3aa: SVEGEGSSYEQY

j_gene: TRBJ2-3
v_gene: TRBV7-9
CDR3aa: ASSLAMGRTDTQY

j_gene: TRBJ1-1
v_gene: TRBV30
CDR3aa: AWKRTGSTEAF

j_gene: NA
v_gene: TRBV12-5
CDR3aa: ASAPLNRADEQY

j_gene: TRBJ2-3
v_gene: TRBV10-3
CDR3aa: AISDPDTQY

j_gene: TRBJ2-1
v_gene: TRBV5-1
CDR3aa: ASSPGLAGGGEQF

j_gene: TRBJ2-1
v_gene: TRBV7-3
CDR3aa: ASSVGGVQNEQF

j_gene: TRBJ1-2
v_gene: TRBV11-2
CDR3aa: ASSQLEEDYGYT

j_gene: TRBJ1-4
v_gene: TRBV7-2
CDR3aa: ASSLARGRVEKLF

j_gene: TRBJ1-1
v_gene: TRBV5-1
CDR3aa: ASSDNRASEAF

j_gene: TRBJ2-5
v_gene: TRBV28
CDR3aa: ASSSILTQY

j_gene: TRBJ1-1
v_gene: TRBV7-2
CDR3aa: ASSLSGSEAF

j_gene: TRBJ1-2
v_gene: TRBV7-2
CDR3aa: ASSLGGSTTRGYT

j_gene: TRBJ2-1
v_gene: TRBV6-6
CDR3aa: ASRRDRVVNEQF

j_gene: TRBJ2-4
v_gene: TRBV5-6
CDR3aa: ASSLFFLAKNIQY

j_gene: TRBJ2-5
v_gene: TRBV5-1
CDR3aa: ASSSQGRETQY